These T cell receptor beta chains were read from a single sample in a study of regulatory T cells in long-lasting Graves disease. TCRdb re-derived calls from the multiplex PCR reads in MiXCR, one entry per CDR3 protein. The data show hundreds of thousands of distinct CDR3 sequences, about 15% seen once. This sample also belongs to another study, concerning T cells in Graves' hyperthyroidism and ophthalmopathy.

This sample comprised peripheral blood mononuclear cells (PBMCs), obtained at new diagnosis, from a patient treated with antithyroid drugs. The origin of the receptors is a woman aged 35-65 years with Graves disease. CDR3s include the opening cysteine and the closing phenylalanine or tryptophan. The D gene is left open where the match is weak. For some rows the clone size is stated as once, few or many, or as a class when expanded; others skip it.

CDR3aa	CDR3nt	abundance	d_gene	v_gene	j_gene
CASSYPTSSSGGERDTQYF	TGTGCCAGCAGTTACCCGACATCATCTAGCGGGGGGGAGAGAGATACGCAGTATTTT	few	TRBD2	TRBV6-5	TRBJ2-3
CASSNTWVRETQYF	TGTGCCAGTAGTAATACGTGGGTACGGGAGACCCAGTACTTC	NA	NA	TRBV19	TRBJ2-5
CSASSGLSYEQYF	TGCAGTGCTAGCAGCGGCCTCTCCTACGAGCAGTACTTC	few	NA	TRBV20-1	TRBJ2-7
CASSPSRGDRDFGYTF	TGTGCCAGCAGCCCCTCTCGGGGGGACAGGGATTTTGGCTACACCTTC	NA	TRBD1	TRBV3-1	TRBJ1-2
CASRDTGSDGYTF	TGTGCCAGCAGGGACACCGGGAGCGATGGCTACACCTTC	few	NA	TRBV2	TRBJ1-2
CSAPLGAANTEAFF	TGCAGTGCTCCCCTGGGGGCGGCCAACACTGAAGCTTTCTTT	many	NA	TRBV20-1	TRBJ1-1
CASSQDPNSPYGYTF	TGTGCCAGTAGCCAAGATCCCAACAGCCCCTATGGCTACACCTTC	many	NA	TRBV3-1	TRBJ1-2
CASSSLTASYEQYF	TGCGCCAGCAGCTCACTGACAGCATCCTACGAGCAGTACTTC	NA	NA	TRBV5-1	TRBJ2-7
CSGSGGPDNEQFF	TGCAGTGGAAGCGGGGGCCCAGACAATGAGCAGTTCTTC	NA	TRBD2	TRBV20-1	TRBJ2-1
CASSHGGSGANVLTF	TGTGCCAGCAGTCACGGTGGCTCTGGGGCCAACGTCCTGACTTTC	many	NA	TRBV6-2/TRBV6-3	TRBJ2-6
CSAQDRYANTEAFF	TGCAGTGCTCAGGACAGGTACGCGAACACTGAAGCTTTCTTT	many	TRBD1	TRBV20-1	TRBJ1-1
CASSLGVVETQYF	TGTGCCAGCAGCTTAGGGGTGGTAGAGACCCAGTACTTC	many	NA	TRBV7-2	TRBJ2-5
CASSDTALTGDYGYTF	TGTGCCAGCAGTGACACCGCACTTACAGGGGACTATGGCTACACCTTC	few	TRBD1	TRBV6-1	TRBJ1-2
CASTTKDSNQPQHF	TGTGCCAGCACCACGAAGGATAGCAATCAGCCCCAGCATTTT	many	NA	TRBV12-3/TRBV12-4	TRBJ1-5
CASSLLRSTDTQYF	TGTGCCAGCAGCTTACTACGTAGCACAGATACGCAGTATTTT	many	NA	TRBV13	TRBJ2-3
CSASWGEETQYF	TGCAGTGCTAGCTGGGGGGAAGAGACCCAGTACTTC	few	NA	TRBV20-1	TRBJ2-5